A selection of T cell receptor beta chains follows, all from one sample in a study of shared clonotypes between healthy human individuals. The table came from immunoSEQ multiplex PCR; TCRdb's copy has only in-frame clones and leaves some out. The data hold approximately 1.9 million clones, with roughly 95% observed a single time. Sequences were obtained from naive CD8+ T cells from PBMCs. All receptors come from a young man in good health. Some clones in this sample may be carry-over from other donors' samples. The CDR3 runs from the conserved cysteine through the conserved F or W. The D gene is left open where the match is weak. Expanded clones get a size class; other rows say once, few or many, or leave the size out.

>-|TRBV4-2|18|TRBD2
CASSQGGSSGRGWNEQFF
>-|TRBV7-7|15|TRBD2
CASSLGRGLAYEQYF
>-|TRBV28|16|-
CASSTYREITYNEQFF
>-|TRBV5-8|14|-
CASSFGDTYQPQHF
>-|TRBV7-9|12|-
CASSSRDQPQHF
>-|TRBV29-1|16|TRBD1
CSVGQGVPSPFFEAFF
>-|TRBV7-9|17|-
CASSFYGTGILENTIYF
>-|TRBV7-3|17|-
CASSLTGRERGYNEQFF
>-|TRBV2|15|TRBD2
CASRESGRPPYEQYF
>-|TRBV27|20|-
CASSLFTPDSLGIGHNEQFF
>-|TRBV19|16|-
CASSLSYFQGNTEAFF
>-|TRBV6-6|14|-
CASTSGGATDTQYF
>-|TRBV9|19|-
CASSEQPTSVGGHIQPQHF
>few|TRBV7-9|13|-
CASSVPGVEGYTF
>-|TRBV11-3|17|TRBD2
CASSILPWREGGDEQFF
>once|TRBV4-1|16|-
CASSQSRLGLNYGYTF
>-|TRBV4-2|14|-
CASSQTIYVLEQYF
>-|TRBV25-1|14|-
CASSVSSPYNEQFF
>-|TRBV6-5|15|-
CASSYELQGHGELFF
>-|TRBV28|16|TRBD1
CASLRGRAFHSYEQYF
>-|TRBV9|14|-
CASSVAGGDTEAFF
>-|TRBV7-9|17|-
CASSLVWDLPLVGELFF
>-|TRBV28|13|-
CASIPRGYYEQYF
>once|TRBV5-1|13|-
CASTAGSIYGYTF
>-|TRBV5-1|16|-
CASSLGPVSSYNEQFF
>-|TRBV4-1|13|-
CASSHDYEETQYF
>-|TRBV5-6|16|-
CASSLLGRAVNTEAFF